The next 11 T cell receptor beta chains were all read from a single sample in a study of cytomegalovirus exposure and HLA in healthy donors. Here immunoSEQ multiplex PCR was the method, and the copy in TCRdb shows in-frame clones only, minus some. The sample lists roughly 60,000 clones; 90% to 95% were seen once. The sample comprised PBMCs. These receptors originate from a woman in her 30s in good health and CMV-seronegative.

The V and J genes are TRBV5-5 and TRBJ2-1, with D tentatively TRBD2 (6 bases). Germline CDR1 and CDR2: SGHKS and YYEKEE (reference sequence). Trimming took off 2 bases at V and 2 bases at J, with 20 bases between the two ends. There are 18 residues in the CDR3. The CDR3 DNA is TGTGCCAGCAGCTTATTGCCCCCCCCTAGCGTAACCTACAATGAGCAGTTCTTC. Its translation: CASSLLPPPSVTYNEQFF.

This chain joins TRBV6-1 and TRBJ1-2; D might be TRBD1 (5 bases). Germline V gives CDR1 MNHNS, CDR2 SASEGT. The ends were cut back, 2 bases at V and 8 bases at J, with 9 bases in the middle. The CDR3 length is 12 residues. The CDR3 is CASSERGVGYTF. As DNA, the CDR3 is TGTGCCAGCAGTGAACGGGGGGTAGGCTACACCTTC.

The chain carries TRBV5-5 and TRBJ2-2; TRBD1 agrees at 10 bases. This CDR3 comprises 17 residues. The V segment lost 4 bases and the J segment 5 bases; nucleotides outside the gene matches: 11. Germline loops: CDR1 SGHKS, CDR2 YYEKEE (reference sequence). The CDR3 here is CASSPDRGRGLTGELFF. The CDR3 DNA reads TGTGCCAGCAGCCCCGACAGGGGGCGGGGTTTAACCGGGGAGCTGTTTTTT. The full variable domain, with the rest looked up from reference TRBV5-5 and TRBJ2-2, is DAGVTQSPTHLIKTRGQQVTLRCSPISGHKSVSWYQQVLGQGPQFIFQYYEKEERGRGNFPDRFSARQFPNYSSELNVNALLLGDSALYLCASSPDRGRGLTGELFFGEGSRLTVL.

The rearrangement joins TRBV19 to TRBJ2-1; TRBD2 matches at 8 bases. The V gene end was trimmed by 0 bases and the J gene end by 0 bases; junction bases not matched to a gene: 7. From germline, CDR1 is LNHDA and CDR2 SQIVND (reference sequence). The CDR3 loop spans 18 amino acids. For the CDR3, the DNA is TGTGCCAGTAGTATAGAAGGCGGGAGGCCAAGCTCCTACAATGAGCAGTTCTTC. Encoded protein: CASSIEGGRPSSYNEQFF.

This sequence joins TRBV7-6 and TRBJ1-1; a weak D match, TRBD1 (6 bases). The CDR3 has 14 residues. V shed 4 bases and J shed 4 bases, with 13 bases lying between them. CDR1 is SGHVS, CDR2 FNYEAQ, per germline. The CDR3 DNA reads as TGTGCCAGCAGCTCTGGACAGACGTTCACTGAAGCTTTCTTT. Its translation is CASSSGQTFTEAFF.

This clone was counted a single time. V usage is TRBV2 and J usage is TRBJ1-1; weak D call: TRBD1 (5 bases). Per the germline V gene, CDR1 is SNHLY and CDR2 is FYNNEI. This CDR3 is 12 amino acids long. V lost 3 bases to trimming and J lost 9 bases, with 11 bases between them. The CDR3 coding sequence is TGTGCCAGCAGTGAGGGGCCGACGAAAGCTTTCTTT. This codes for CASSEGPTKAFF.

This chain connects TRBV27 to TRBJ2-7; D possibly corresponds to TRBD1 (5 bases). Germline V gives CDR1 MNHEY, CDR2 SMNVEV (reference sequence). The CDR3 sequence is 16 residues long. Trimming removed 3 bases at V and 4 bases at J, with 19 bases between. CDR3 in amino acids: CASSFGGAGLRYEQYF. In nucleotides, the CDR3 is TGTGCCAGCAGTTTCGGTGGGGCAGGGCTGAGATACGAGCAGTACTTC.

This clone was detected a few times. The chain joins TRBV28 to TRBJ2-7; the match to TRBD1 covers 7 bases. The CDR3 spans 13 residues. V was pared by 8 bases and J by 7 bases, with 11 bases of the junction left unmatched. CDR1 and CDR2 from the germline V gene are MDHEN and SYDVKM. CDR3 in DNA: TGTGCCAGCCGACAGGGATTATCGGGGGAGCAGTACTTC. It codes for CASRQGLSGEQYF. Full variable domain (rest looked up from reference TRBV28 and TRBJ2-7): DVKVTQSSRYLVKRTGEKVFLECVQDMDHENMFWYRQDPGLGLRLIYFSYDVKMKEKGDIPEGYSVSREKKERFSLILESASTNQTSMYLCASRQGLSGEQYFGPGTRLTVT.

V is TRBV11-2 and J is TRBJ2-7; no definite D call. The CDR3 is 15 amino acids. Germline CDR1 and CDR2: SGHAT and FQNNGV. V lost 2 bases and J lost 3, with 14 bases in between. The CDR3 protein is CASSLSPPTDYEQYF. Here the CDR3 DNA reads TGTGCCAGCAGCTTATCGCCTCCTACAGACTACGAGCAGTACTTC.

The CDR3 DNA is TGTGCCAGCAGTCGTGGGCCGACTAGCGGCATCACAGATACGCAGTATTTT. Its translation: CASSRGPTSGITDTQYF. The genes are TRBV27 and TRBJ2-3; 9 nucleotides agree with TRBD2. Germline CDR1 reads MNHEY; CDR2 reads SMNVEV (reference sequence). Trimming at V came to 5 bases and at J to 2 bases, leaving 11 bases not matched to a gene. The CDR3 sequence is 17 residues long.

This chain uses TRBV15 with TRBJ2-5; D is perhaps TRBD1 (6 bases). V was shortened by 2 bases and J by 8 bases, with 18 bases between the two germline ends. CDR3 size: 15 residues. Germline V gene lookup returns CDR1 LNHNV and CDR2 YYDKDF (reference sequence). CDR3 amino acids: CATSRSREGGETQYF. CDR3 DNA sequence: TGTGCCACCAGCAGATCTAGGGAAGGGGGAGAAACCCAGTACTTC.